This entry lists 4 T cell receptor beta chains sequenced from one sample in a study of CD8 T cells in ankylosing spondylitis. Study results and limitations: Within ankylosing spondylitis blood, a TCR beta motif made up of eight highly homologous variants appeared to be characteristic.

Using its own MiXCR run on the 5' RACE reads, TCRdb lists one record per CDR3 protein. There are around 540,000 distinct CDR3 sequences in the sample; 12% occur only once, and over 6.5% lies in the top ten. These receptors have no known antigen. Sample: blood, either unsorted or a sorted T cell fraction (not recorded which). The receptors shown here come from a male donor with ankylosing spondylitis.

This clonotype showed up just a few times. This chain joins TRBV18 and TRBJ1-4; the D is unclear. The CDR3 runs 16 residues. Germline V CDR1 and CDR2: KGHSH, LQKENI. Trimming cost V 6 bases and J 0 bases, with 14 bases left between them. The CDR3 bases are TGTGCCAGCTCTCCGGCCGCCAAAACAACTAATGAAAAACTGTTTTTT. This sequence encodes CASSPAAKTTNEKLFF.

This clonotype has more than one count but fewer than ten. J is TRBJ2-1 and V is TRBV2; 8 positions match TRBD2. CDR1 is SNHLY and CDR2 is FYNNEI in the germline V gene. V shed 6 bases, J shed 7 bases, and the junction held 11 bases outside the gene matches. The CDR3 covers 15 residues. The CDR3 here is CASRYGTSNTNEQFF. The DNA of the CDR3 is TGTGCCAGCAGGTACGGGACTAGTAATACGAATGAGCAGTTCTTC.

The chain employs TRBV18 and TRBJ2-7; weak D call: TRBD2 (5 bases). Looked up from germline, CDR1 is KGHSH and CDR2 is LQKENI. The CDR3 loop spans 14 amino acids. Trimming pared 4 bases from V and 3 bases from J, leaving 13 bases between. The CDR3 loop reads CASSRGSPYYEQYV. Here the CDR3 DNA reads TGTGCCAGCTCACGAGGGAGCCCTTACTACGAGCAGTACGTC.

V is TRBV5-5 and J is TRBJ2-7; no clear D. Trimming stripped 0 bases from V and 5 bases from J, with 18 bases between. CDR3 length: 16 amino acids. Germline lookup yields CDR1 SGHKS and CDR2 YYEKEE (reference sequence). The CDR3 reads CASSLAGLGIIHEQYF. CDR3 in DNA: TGTGCCAGCAGCTTGGCCGGTCTAGGAATCATCCACGAGCAGTACTTC. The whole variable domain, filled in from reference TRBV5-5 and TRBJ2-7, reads DAGVTQSPTHLIKTRGQQVTLRCSPISGHKSVSWYQQVLGQGPQFIFQYYEKEERGRGNFPDRFSARQFPNYSSELNVNALLLGDSALYLCASSLAGLGIIHEQYFGPGTRLTVT.